Following are 23 T cell receptor beta chains from one sample sequenced in a study of early T cells in non-severe SARS-CoV-2 infection listed by TCRdb under 2021. The library came from 5' RACE. This sample was sequenced with a NextSeq 500. TCRdb took the public reads, trimmed them with fastp at Q25, ran MiXCR for clone calling and kept in-frame beta chains. Under each unique CDR3 protein, matching rows form one entry showing the most common genes and DNA. For this sample there are tens of thousands of distinct CDR3 sequences; about 16% appear just once. The top ten constitute approximately 9.1% of the sample. The sequencing used whole blood, collected at baseline. These receptors came from an adult who was a healthcare worker with PCR-confirmed SARS-CoV-2 infection or an uninfected control (not recorded which).

Points on this clonotype: With a much larger clone just one base away, this may be a read error. In DNA, the CDR3 is TGTGCCAGCAGATTGGGACAGGCCTTACGGCAGTACTTC. The encoded protein is CASRLGQALRQYF. The V gene is TRBV28, the J gene TRBJ2-7, with TRBD1 matching 8 bases. The V segment lost 6 bases and the J segment 9 bases; nucleotides outside the gene matches: 10. In germline, CDR1 is MDHEN, CDR2 SYDVKM. The CDR3 sequence is 13 residues long.

The chain uses TRBV20-1 and TRBJ1-1; D is ambiguous. The CDR3 contains 13 residues. Germline values: CDR1 DFQATT, CDR2 SNEGSKA (reference sequence). In nucleotides, the CDR3 is TGCAGAGCCGGAGCAGGATTGAACACTGAAGCTTTCTTT. As protein: CRAGAGLNTEAFF.

This clonotype occurred a few times. J is TRBJ2-5 and V is TRBV27; 8 bases fit TRBD1. The CDR3 has 14 amino acids. J lost 5 bases, V lost 5 bases, and 7 bases had no gene match. Germline CDR1 MNHEY, CDR2 SMNVEV (reference sequence). CDR3 bases: TGTGCCAGCAGTAGGTCAGGGGGCCGGGAGACCCAGTACTTC. It encodes CASSRSGGRETQYF.

This clonotype was seen only once. The gene calls are TRBV5-7 and TRBJ2-7; a weak D match, TRBD1 (5 bases). TRBV5-7 is labeled an ORF, and its function is uncertain. V lost 0 bases to trimming and J lost 5 bases, with 12 bases between them. The CDR3 covers 14 residues. CDR3 DNA: TGTGCCAGCAGCTTGGCTCGATGGGGCAACGAGCAGTACTTC. It is translated as CASSLARWGNEQYF.

This clonotype occurred a few times. The chain recombines TRBV12-3 or TRBV12-4 with TRBJ1-4; D not certain. There are 13 residues in the CDR3. Trimming pared 7 bases from V and 4 bases from J, leaving 10 bases between. The CDR3 DNA reads TGTGCCAGCAACCTCCATGGTAATGAAAAACTGTTTTTT. This gives the protein CASNLHGNEKLFF.

This clonotype was seen many times. The rearrangement uses TRBV20-1 and TRBJ1-1; TRBD1 is a possible D gene (6 bases). The CDR3 spans 13 residues. Germline V gene lookup returns CDR1 DFQATT and CDR2 SNEGSKA (reference sequence). The V and J ends lost 3 bases and 1 base respectively, with 9 bases between them. DNA of the CDR3: TGCAGTGCTAGGGGGACAACGAACACTGAAGCTTTCTTT. As protein: CSARGTTNTEAFF.

The chain combines TRBV20-1 with TRBJ2-7; TRBD2 aligns across 7 bases. The CDR3 spans 16 residues. The trim removed 0 bases at V and 0 bases at J, leaving 8 bases unmatched. The germline V gene encodes CDR1 DFQATT and CDR2 SNEGSKA (reference sequence). The CDR3 loop reads CSARDSSRLASYEQYF. CDR3 nucleotide sequence: TGCAGTGCTAGAGATTCTTCCAGACTAGCCTCCTACGAGCAGTACTTC.

The gene calls are TRBV19 and TRBJ1-5, with D perhaps TRBD1 (6 bases). CDR1 and CDR2 (germline): LNHDA, SQIVND (reference sequence). The CDR3 spans 16 residues. V was shortened by 3 bases and J by 7 bases, with 19 bases between the two germline ends. The CDR3 DNA reads TGTGCCAGTAGTATGAACGCTCTGGGAAGGGGGCAGCCCCAGCATTTT. Residues: CASSMNALGRGQPQHF. The full variable domain, with the rest looked up from reference TRBV19 and TRBJ1-5, is DGGITQSPKYLFRKEGQNVTLSCEQNLNHDAMYWYRQDPGQGLRLIYYSQIVNDFQKGDIAEGYSVSREKKESFPLTVTSAQKNPTAFYLCASSMNALGRGQPQHFGDGTRLSIL.

J is TRBJ2-5 and V is TRBV6-2 or TRBV6-3; D possibly uses TRBD1 or TRBD2 (6 bases each). V was pared by 5 bases and J by 9 bases, with 16 bases between. The CDR3 is made up of 13 amino acids. CDR1 and CDR2 from the germline V gene are MNHEY and SVGEGT. In DNA, the CDR3 is TGTGCCAGCAGTGACCCGGCAAGGGGGGCCCAGTACTTC. Translated, it gives CASSDPARGAQYF.

This clonotype was observed many times. The gene calls are TRBV7-2 and TRBJ1-6; 10 positions match TRBD1. The CDR3 is made up of 14 amino acids. Germline CDR1 SGHTA, CDR2 FQGNSA. V trimming: 7 bases; J trimming: 8 bases; junction bases outside the gene matches: 5. CDR3 bases: TGTGCCAGCACGGACAGGGGGGAGTATTCACCCCTCCACTTT. Translating gives CASTDRGEYSPLHF.

V is TRBV27 and J is TRBJ2-2; possibly TRBD1 for D (5 bases). The ends were cut back, 2 bases at V and 6 bases at J, with 13 bases in the middle. This CDR3 has 15 amino acids. Germline V gene data show CDR1 as MNHEY and CDR2 as SMNVEV (reference sequence). The CDR3 loop is CASSLNRLLSGELFF. CDR3 nucleotides: TGTGCCAGCAGTTTAAACAGGCTTTTATCCGGGGAGCTGTTTTTT.

This clonotype came up a few times. V usage is TRBV5-4 and J usage is TRBJ2-1, with D possibly being TRBD1 or TRBD2 (5 bases each). CDR1 is SGHNT and CDR2 is YYREEE in the germline V gene (reference sequence). This CDR3 has 15 amino acids. V was trimmed by 0 bases and J by 7 bases, leaving 14 bases between them. The CDR3: CASSLGVAGTNEQFF. The CDR3 DNA reads as TGTGCCAGCAGCTTGGGGGTGGCAGGGACGAATGAGCAGTTCTTC.

This clonotype was counted between two and nine times. The gene calls are TRBV18 and TRBJ1-6; 9 bases align to TRBD1. The germline V gene encodes CDR1 KGHSH and CDR2 LQKENI. V shed 3 bases, J shed 7 bases, and the junction held 7 bases outside the gene matches. CDR3 length: 16 residues. The CDR3 here is CASSPQQGAKNSPLHF. The CDR3 nucleotides are TGTGCCAGCTCACCGCAACAGGGGGCTAAAAATTCACCCCTCCACTTT.

This clonotype was counted many times. This chain uses TRBV6-1 with TRBJ2-5; 9 bases agree with TRBD2. Germline CDR1 MNHNS, CDR2 SASEGT. V lost 6 bases and J lost 3; bases outside the gene matches: 5. The CDR3 has 14 residues. The DNA for the CDR3 is TGTGCCAGCAGCACCGGACTAGCGAAAGAGACCCAGTACTTC. As protein: CASSTGLAKETQYF.

This clonotype was detected only a few times. The rearrangement joins TRBV7-9 to TRBJ2-3; 7 nucleotides align to TRBD1. The CDR3 has 14 residues. Germline V gene lookup returns CDR1 SEHNR and CDR2 FQNEAQ (reference sequence). V gave up 5 bases and J gave up 4 bases; unmatched junction bases: 6. CDR3 region: CASSRGGAADTQYF. CDR3 DNA sequence: TGTGCCAGCAGCCGAGGGGGCGCTGCAGATACGCAGTATTTT.

This clonotype was seen only a few times. This chain joins TRBV6-6 and TRBJ1-3, with 9 bases fitting TRBD1. This CDR3 region has 15 residues. Germline CDR1 and CDR2: MNHNY and SVGAGI (reference sequence). The J segment lost 4 bases and the V segment lost 5 bases, leaving 6 bases of the junction unmatched. The chain's CDR3 is CASSGTGGLGNTIYF. CDR3 sequence (DNA): TGTGCCAGCAGTGGTACAGGGGGCTTGGGAAACACCATATATTTT.

The DNA of the CDR3 is TGTGCCAGCAGCTCAATTGACAGGGCCCACGCCTACGAGCAGTACTTC. Protein product: CASSSIDRAHAYEQYF. V gene TRBV11-2 combines with J gene TRBJ2-7; 7 bases line up with TRBD1. V was clipped by 4 bases and J by 2 bases; unmatched bases: 11. The CDR3 runs to 16 residues. CDR1 SGHAT and CDR2 FQNNGV come from the germline V gene.

The sample holds many counts of this clonotype. This chain links TRBV28 with TRBJ2-5; D ambiguous. CDR1 MDHEN and CDR2 SYDVKM come from the germline V gene. The length of the CDR3 is 15 residues. Trimming took 3 bases from V and 3 from J, leaving 14 bases between them. In DNA, the CDR3 is TGTGCCAGCAGTTTGGCCCGCCAAGGGAAAGAGACCCAGTACTTC. Translating it yields CASSLARQGKETQYF.

This clonotype was counted many times. The chain recombines TRBV28 with TRBJ2-7; 9 bases align to TRBD1. CDR3 size: 16 residues. The ends lost 2 bases at V and 0 bases at J; junction bases unmatched: 5. The germline gives CDR1 MDHEN, CDR2 SYDVKM. The CDR3 loop reads CASSLADRGVSYEQYF. The CDR3 DNA reads as TGTGCCAGCAGTTTAGCGGACAGGGGCGTCTCCTACGAGCAGTACTTC.

V gene TRBV6-5 combines with J gene TRBJ2-1; D is possibly TRBD2 (5 bases). V shed 0 bases and J shed 7 bases, with 13 bases lying between them. This CDR3 is built from 15 residues. CDR1 is MNHEY, CDR2 SVGAGI, per germline. The CDR3 loop reads CASSYSISSGNEQFF. CDR3 nucleotide sequence: TGTGCCAGCAGTTACTCGATCTCCAGCGGAAATGAGCAGTTCTTC.

This clonotype was recorded a few times. The rearrangement links TRBV6-2 or TRBV6-3 to TRBJ2-1; 7 bases match TRBD2. The CDR3 is 17 residues long. In germline, CDR1 is MNHEY, CDR2 SVGEGT. The J segment lost 11 bases and the V segment lost 7 bases, leaving 23 bases of the junction unmatched. CDR3 sequence: CASTFTRGRLAEIQQFF. CDR3 in DNA: TGTGCCAGCACCTTTACCCGAGGGCGTCTAGCGGAAATACAGCAGTTCTTC.

This clonotype came up a few times. The CDR3 reads CASSFTSGSIDEQFF. The CDR3, as DNA: TGTGCCAGTAGCTTTACTAGCGGGAGTATCGATGAGCAGTTCTTC. The chain carries TRBV19 and TRBJ2-1, with 11 positions matching TRBD2. Losses at the gene ends were 6 bases for V and 8 bases for J; bases not matched to a gene: 9. The CDR3 spans 15 residues. The V gene's germline CDR1 is LNHDA and CDR2 SQIVND (reference sequence).

This clonotype was detected a few times. The chain joins TRBV11-2 to TRBJ2-5; 8 nucleotides match TRBD2. The J segment lost 13 bases and the V segment lost 5 bases, leaving 9 bases of the junction unmatched. This CDR3 has 12 amino acids. Per the germline V gene, CDR1 is SGHAT and CDR2 is FQNNGV. This CDR3 reads CASSPGLVARYF. The CDR3 DNA reads as TGTGCCAGCAGCCCGGGACTAGTGGCCCGGTACTTC.